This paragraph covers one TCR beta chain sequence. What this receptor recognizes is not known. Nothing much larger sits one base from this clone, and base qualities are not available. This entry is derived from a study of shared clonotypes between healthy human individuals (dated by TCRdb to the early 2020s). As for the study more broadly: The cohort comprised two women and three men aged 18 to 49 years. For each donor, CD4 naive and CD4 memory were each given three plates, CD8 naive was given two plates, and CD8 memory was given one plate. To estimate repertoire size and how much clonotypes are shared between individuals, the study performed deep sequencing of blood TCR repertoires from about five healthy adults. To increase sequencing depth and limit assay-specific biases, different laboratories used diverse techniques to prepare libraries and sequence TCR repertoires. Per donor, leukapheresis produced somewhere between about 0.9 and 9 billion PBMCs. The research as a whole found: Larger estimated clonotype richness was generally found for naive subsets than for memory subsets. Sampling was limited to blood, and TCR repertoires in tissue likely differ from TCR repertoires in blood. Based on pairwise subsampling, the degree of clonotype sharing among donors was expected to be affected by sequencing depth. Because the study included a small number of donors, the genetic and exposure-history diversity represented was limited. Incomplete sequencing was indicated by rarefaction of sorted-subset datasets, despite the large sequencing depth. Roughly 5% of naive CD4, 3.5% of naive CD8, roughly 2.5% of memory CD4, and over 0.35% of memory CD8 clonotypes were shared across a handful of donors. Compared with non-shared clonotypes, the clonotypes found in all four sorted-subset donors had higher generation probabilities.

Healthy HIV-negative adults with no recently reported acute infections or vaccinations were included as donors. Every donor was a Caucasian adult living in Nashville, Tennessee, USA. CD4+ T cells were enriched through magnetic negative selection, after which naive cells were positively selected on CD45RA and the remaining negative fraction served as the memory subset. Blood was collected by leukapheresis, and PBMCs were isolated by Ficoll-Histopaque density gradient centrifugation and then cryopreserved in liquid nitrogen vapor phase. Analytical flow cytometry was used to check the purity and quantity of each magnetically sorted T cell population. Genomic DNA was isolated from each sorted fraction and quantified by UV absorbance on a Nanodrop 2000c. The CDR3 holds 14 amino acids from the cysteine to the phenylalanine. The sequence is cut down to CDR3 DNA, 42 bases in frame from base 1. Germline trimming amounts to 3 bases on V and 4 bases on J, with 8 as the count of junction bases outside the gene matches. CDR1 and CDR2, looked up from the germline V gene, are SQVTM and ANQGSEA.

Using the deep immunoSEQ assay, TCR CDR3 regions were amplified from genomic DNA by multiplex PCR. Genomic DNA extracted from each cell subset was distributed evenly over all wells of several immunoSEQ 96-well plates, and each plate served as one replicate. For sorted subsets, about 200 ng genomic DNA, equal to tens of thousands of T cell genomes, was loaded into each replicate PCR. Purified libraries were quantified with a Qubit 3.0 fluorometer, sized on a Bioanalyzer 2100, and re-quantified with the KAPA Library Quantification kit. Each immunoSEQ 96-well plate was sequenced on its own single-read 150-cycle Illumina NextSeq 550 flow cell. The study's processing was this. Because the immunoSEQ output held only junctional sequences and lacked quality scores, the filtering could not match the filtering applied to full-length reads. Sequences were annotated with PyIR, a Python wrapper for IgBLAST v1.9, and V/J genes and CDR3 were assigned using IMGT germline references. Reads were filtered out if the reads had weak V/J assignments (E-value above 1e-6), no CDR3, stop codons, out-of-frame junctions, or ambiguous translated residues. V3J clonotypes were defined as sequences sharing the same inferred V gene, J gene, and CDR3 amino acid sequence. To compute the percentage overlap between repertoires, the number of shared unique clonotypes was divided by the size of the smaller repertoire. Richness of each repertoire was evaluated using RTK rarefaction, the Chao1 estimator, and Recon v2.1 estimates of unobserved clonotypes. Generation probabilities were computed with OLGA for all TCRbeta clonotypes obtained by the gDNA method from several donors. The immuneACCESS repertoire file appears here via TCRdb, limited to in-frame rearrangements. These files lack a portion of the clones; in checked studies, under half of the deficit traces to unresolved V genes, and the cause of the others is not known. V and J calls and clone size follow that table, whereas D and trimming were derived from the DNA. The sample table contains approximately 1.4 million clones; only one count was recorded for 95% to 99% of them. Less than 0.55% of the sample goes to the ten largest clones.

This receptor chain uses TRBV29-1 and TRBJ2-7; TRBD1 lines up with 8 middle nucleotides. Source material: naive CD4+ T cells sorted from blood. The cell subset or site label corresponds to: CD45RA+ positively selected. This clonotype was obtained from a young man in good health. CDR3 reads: CSVDGQGAGYEQYF. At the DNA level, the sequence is TGCAGCGTTGACGGGCAGGGGGCGGGGTACGAGCAGTACTTC.